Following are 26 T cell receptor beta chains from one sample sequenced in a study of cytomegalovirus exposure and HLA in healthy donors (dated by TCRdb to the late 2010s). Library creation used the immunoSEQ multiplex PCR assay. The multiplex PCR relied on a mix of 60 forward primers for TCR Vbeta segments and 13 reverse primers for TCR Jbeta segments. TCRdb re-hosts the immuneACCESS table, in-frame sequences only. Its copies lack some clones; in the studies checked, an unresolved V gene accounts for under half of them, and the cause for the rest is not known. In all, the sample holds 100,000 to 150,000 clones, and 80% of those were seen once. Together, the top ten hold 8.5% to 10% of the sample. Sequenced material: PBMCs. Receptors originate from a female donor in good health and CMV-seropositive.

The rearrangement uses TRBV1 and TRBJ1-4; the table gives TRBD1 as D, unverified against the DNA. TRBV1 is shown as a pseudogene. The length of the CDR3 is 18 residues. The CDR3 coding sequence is TGCACCAGCAGCCCGTCCACCGACAACAGGGGAGGTAATGAAAAACTGTTTTTT. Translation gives CTSSPSTDNRGGNEKLFF.

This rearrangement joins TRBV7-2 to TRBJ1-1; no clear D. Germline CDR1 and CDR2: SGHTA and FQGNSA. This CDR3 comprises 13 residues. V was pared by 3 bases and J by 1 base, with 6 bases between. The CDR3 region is CASSFPGNTEAFF. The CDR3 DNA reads TGTGCCAGCAGCTTTCCGGGGAACACTGAAGCTTTCTTT.

This chain's CDR3 is CASQDRNSGNTIYF. The CDR3 DNA reads as TGTGCCAGCCAGGACAGGAACTCTGGAAACACCATATATTTT. The chain is built from TRBV6-6 and TRBJ1-3, with 7 bases aligning to TRBD1. Trimming removed 8 bases from V and 0 bases from J; junction bases left unmatched: 4. Germline-derived CDR1 and CDR2 are MNHNY and SVGAGI (reference sequence). This CDR3 spans 14 amino acids.

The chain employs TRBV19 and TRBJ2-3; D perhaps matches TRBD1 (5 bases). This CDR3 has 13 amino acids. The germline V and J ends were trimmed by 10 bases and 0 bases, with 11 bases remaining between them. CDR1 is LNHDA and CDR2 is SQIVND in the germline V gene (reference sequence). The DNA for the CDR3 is TGTGCCACTAGGGGCATTAGCACAGATACGCAGTATTTT. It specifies CATRGISTDTQYF.

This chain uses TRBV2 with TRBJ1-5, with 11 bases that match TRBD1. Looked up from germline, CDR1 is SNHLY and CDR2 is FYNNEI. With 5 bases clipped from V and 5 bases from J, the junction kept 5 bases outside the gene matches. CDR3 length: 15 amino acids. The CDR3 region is CASSLDRGLYQPQHF. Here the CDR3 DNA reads TGTGCCAGCAGTCTGGACAGGGGGCTCTATCAGCCCCAGCATTTT.

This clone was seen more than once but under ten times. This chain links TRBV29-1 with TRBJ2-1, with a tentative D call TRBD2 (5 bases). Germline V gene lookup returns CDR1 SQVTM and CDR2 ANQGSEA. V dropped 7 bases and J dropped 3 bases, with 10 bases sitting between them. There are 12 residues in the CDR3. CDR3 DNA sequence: TGCAGCGACGAGGGTAACTACAATGAGCAGTTCTTC. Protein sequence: CSDEGNYNEQFF.

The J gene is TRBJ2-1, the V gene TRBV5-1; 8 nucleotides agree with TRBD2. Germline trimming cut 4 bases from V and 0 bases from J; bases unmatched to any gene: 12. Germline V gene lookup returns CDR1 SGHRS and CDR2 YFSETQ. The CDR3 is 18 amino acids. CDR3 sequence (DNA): TGCGCCAGCAGCGGTCCGGGAGTAGCGGGGAACTCCTACAATGAGCAGTTCTTC. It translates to CASSGPGVAGNSYNEQFF.

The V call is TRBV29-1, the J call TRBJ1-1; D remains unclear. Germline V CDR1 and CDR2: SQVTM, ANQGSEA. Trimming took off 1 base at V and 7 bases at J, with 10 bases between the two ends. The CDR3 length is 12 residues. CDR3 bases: TGCAGCGTTGAAGGAGTGGGAGGTGAAGCTTTCTTT. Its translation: CSVEGVGGEAFF.

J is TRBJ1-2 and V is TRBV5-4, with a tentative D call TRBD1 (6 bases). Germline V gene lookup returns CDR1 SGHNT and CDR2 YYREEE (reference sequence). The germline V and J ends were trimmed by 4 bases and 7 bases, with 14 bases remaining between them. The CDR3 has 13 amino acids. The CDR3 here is CASSPQGLLGYTF. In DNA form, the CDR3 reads TGTGCCAGCAGCCCACAGGGCTTACTTGGCTACACCTTC.

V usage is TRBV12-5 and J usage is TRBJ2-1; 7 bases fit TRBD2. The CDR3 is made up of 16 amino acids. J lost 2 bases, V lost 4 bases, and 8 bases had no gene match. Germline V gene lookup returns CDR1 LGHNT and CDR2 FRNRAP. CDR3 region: CASGSGLADTYNEQFF. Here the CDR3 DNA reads TGTGCTAGTGGTTCCGGGCTAGCGGATACCTACAATGAGCAGTTCTTC. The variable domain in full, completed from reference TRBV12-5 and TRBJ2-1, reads DARVTQTPRHKVTEMGQEVTMRCQPILGHNTVFWYRQTMMQGLELLAYFRNRAPLDDSGMPKDRFSAEMPDATLATLKIQPSEPRDSAVYFCASGSGLADTYNEQFFGPGTRLTVL.

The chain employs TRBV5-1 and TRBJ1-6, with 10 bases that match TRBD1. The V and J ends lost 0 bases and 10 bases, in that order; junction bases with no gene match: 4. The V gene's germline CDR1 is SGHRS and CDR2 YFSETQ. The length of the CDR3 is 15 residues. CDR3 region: CASSLGGQGRSPLHF. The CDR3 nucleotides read TGCGCCAGCAGCTTGGGGGGACAGGGGCGCTCACCCCTCCACTTT.

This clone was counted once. The CDR3 DNA sequence: TGTGCCAGCAGTGGGACAGGCAGTAACTATGGCTACACCTTC. Its protein product is CASSGTGSNYGYTF. This chain connects TRBV6-6 to TRBJ1-2; 8 nucleotides agree with TRBD1. Germline V gene sequence: CDR1 MNHNY, CDR2 SVGAGI (reference sequence). V shed 5 bases, J shed 1 base, and the junction held 3 bases outside the gene matches. This CDR3 spans 14 amino acids.

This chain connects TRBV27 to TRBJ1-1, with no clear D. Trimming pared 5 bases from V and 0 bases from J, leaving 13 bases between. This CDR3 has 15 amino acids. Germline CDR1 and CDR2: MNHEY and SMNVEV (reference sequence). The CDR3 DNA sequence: TGTGCCAGCAGTGCACGCGGTAGGCTGAACACTGAAGCTTTCTTT. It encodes CASSARGRLNTEAFF.

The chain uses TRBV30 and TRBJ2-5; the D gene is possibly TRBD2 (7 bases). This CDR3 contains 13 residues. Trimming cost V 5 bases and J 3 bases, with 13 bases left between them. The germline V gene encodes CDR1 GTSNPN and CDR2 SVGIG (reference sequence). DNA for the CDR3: TGTGCCTGGGAGGGGGGGGTTGAAGAGACCCAGTACTTC. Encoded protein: CAWEGGVEETQYF.

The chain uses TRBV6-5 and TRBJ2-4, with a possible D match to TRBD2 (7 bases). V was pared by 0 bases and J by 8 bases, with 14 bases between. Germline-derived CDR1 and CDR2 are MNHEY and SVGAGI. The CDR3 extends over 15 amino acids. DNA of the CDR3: TGTGCCAGCAGTTACTCGGCGGGGGCCGGAGACATTCAGTACTTC. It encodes CASSYSAGAGDIQYF.

Here the CDR3 DNA reads TGTGCCAGCAGCTTACCAGGGACAGGGATTTCCGAGCAGTACTTC. It translates to CASSLPGTGISEQYF. The chain couples TRBV7-2 to TRBJ2-7; TRBD1 matches 9 bases. The length of the CDR3 is 15 residues. The trim removed 2 bases at V and 6 bases at J, leaving 8 bases unmatched. Germline V CDR1 and CDR2: SGHTA, FQGNSA.

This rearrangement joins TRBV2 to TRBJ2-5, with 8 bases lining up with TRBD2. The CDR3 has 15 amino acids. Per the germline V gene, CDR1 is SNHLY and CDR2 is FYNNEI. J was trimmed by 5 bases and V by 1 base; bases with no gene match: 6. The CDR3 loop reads CASSEDKGGGETQYF. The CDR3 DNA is TGTGCCAGCAGTGAAGACAAAGGCGGGGGGGAGACCCAGTACTTC.

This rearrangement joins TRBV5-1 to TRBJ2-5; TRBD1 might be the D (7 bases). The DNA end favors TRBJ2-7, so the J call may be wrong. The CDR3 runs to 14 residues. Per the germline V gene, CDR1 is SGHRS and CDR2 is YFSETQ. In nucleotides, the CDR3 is TGCGCCAGCAGCTCTCAGGGGGGTGTATACGAGCAGTACTTC. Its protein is CASSSQGGVYEQYF.

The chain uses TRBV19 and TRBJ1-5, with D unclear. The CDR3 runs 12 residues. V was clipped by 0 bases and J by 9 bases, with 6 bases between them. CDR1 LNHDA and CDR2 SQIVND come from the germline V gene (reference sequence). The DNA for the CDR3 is TGTGCCAGTAGTATAGATTGGGCGCCCCAGCATTTT. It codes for CASSIDWAPQHF.

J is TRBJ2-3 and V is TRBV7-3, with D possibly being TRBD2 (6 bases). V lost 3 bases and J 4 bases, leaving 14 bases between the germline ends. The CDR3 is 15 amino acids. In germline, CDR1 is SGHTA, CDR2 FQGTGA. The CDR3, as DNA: TGTGCCAGCAGCTTTGTGGGGGGTGATGCAGATACGCAGTATTTT. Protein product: CASSFVGGDADTQYF.

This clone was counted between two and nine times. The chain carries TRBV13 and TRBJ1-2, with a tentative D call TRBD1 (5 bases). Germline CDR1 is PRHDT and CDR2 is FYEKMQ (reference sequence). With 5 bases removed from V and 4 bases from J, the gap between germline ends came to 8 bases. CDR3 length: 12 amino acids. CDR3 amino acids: CASSPDSYGYTF. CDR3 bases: TGTGCCAGCAGCCCAGACAGCTATGGCTACACCTTC.

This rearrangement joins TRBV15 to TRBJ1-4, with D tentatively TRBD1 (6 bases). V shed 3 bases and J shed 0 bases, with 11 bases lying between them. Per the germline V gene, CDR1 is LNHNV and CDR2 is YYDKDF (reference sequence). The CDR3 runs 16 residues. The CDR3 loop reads CATSSGGRTTNEKLFF. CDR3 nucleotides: TGTGCCACCAGCAGCGGGGGGCGTACAACTAATGAAAAACTGTTTTTT.

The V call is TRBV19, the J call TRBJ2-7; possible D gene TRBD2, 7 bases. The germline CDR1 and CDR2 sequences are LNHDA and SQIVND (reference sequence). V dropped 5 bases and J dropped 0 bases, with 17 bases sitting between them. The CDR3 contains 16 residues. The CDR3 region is CASSPLGGGSSYEQYF. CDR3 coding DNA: TGTGCCAGTAGTCCCCTGGGAGGGGGAAGCTCCTACGAGCAGTACTTC.

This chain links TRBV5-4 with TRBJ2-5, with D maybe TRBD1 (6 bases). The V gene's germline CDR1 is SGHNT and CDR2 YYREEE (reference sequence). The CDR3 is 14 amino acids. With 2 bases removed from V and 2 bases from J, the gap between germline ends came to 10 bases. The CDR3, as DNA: TGTGCCAGCAGCTTTGGACAGTCACAAGAGACCCAGTACTTC. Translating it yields CASSFGQSQETQYF.

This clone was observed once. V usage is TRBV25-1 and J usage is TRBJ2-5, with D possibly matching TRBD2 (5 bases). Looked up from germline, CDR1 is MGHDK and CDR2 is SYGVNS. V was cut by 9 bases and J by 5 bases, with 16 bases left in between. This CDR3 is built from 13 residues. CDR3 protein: CASLRAGGETQYF. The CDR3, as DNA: TGTGCCAGTTTGAGGGCTGGCGGGGAGACCCAGTACTTC.

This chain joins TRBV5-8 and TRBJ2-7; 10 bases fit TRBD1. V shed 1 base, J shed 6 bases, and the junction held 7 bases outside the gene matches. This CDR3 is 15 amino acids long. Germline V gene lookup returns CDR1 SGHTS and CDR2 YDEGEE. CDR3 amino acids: CASSLFPGQGIEQYF. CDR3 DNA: TGTGCCAGCAGCTTGTTTCCGGGACAGGGGATCGAGCAGTACTTC. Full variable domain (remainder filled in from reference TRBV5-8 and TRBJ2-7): EAGVTQSPTHLIKTRGQQATLRCSPISGHTSVYWYQQALGLGLQFLLWYDEGEERNRGNFPPRFSGRQFPNYSSELNVNALELEDSALYLCASSLFPGQGIEQYFGPGTRLTVT.